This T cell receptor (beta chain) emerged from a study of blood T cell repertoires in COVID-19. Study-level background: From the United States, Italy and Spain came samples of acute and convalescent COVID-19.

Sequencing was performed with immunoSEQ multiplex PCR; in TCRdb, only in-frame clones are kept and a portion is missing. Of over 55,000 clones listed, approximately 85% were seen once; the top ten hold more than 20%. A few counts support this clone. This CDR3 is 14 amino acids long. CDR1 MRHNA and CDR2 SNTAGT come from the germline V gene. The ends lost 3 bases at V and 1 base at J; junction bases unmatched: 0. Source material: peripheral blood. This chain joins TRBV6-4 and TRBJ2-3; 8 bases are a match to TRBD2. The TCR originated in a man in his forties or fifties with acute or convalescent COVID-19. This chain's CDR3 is CASSEAGGTDTQYF. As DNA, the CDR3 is TGTGCCAGCAGTGAAGCGGGGGGCACAGATACGCAGTATTTT.